This TCR beta chain was observed in a study of blood T cell repertoires in COVID-19. Overall study: The study drew acute and convalescent COVID-19 samples from the United States, Italy and Spain. Nucleic acid was either cDNA or gDNA, and it came from T cells, B-cell-depleted T cells, or PBMCs.

The repertoire was sequenced with immunoSEQ multiplex PCR; TCRdb's copy has only in-frame clones and lacks some. The sample consists of approximately 58,000 clones, around 90% of them appearing once. Per germline, CDR1 SGHRS and CDR2 YFSETQ. The CDR3 loop spans 15 amino acids. V was clipped by 0 bases and J by 7 bases; unmatched bases: 6. The clonotype was recovered from a woman at least 80 years old with active COVID-19. V and J are TRBV5-1 and TRBJ2-1; TRBD1 aligns across 8 bases. The sample was peripheral blood. CDR3 sequence: CASSLGQGALNEQFF. Here the CDR3 DNA reads TGCGCCAGCAGCTTGGGGCAGGGGGCTTTAAATGAGCAGTTCTTC.